The T cell receptor beta chain under discussion was sequenced for a study of blood T cell repertoires in COVID-19. Whole-study context: PBMCs, B-cell-depleted T cells, or T cells were the source of the cDNA or gDNA that made up the material.

CDR1 is LNHDA and CDR2 is SQIVND in the germline V gene (reference sequence). The CDR3 sequence is 13 residues long. With 8 bases clipped from V and 15 bases from J, the junction kept 14 bases outside the gene matches. Per the original methods: Amplification with reference gene primers provided the estimates of nucleated cell counts. The table came from immunoSEQ multiplex PCR; TCRdb's copy has only in-frame clones and leaves some out. Clonal size and the V and J genes are those of that table, whereas D and trimming came from the DNA. The table lists some 68,000 clones, roughly four fifths of them singletons, with roughly 27% in the top ten.

The material sequenced was peripheral blood. The J gene is TRBJ1-4, the V gene TRBV19, with 8 positions matching TRBD1. The clonotype was recovered from a man aged 70-80 years with acute or convalescent COVID-19. This CDR3 is CASHGQGQIAVFF. The CDR3 DNA follows: TGTGCCAGTCACGGACAGGGACAAATCGCGGTGTTTTTT.